A selection of T cell receptor beta chains follows, all from one sample in a study of blood T cell repertoires in COVID-19. TCRdb's copy holds only in-frame clones and misses some; the assay was immunoSEQ multiplex PCR. The sample has about 71,000 clones, around 80% seen once. Sequencing used peripheral blood. Every receptor here comes from a woman of 80 years or more with acute or convalescent COVID-19. CDR3s include the opening cysteine and the closing phenylalanine or tryptophan.

v_gene	CDR3aa
TRBV18	CASSVEYGTEAFF
TRBV7-2	CASSLQLAGGETQYF
TRBV6-6	CASTSQGGQPQHF
TRBV7-9	CASSRGQGGTDTQYF
TRBV6-6	CASSFRTRSSYNEQFF
TRBV19	CASSKTGGNTEAFF
TRBV7-9	CASSFTGDLPEQYF
TRBV4-1	CASSQYGGNQPQHF
TRBV7-9	CASSLLGTGAYEQYF
TRBV10-3	CAISELRQNTEAFF
TRBV6-1	CASSEYLGQGADYGYTF
TRBV7-6	CASSTRTSGYTGELFF
TRBV3-1/TRBV3-2	CASSRDSGTSGSNEQYF
TRBV12-5	CASGLRVAANTGELFF
TRBV24-1	CATSDSGGPQETQYF
TRBV7-2	CASRPPLGVNTEAFF
TRBV5-1	CASSLPPGQISYNEQFF
TRBV7-3	CASSSLAGGDNEQFF
TRBV29-1	CSVGQGQDYGYTF
TRBV7-3	CASSPTGGAGNTEAFF
TRBV4-1	CASSQLGTGPDTQYF
TRBV24-1	CATSEGAEAFF
TRBV7-7	CASSRLAASGEQFF
TRBV24-1	CATSGAGGGQETQYF
TRBV21-1	CASTPGTQYF